These T cell receptor beta chains were read from a single sample in a study of cytomegalovirus exposure and HLA in healthy donors. Here immunoSEQ multiplex PCR was the method, and the copy in TCRdb shows in-frame clones only, minus some. This table has some 160,000 clones, roughly 77% appearing once. The specimen sequenced was PBMCs. Receptors were obtained from a man aged 45 to 65 in good health and CMV-seropositive. Both conserved end residues are part of each CDR3. The D gene is left open where the match is weak. Clone size is shown for a subset of rows, as once, few, many or a class of expanded clone.

clone_size j_call v_call d_call cdr3_aa cdr3_nt
. TRBJ2-5 TRBV6-6 TRBD2 CASSPLLAGDQETQYF TGTGCCAGCAGCCCCCTTCTGGCGGGGGACCAAGAGACCCAGTACTTC
once TRBJ2-7 TRBV6-1 TRBD1 CASSARQGDEQYF TGTGCCAGCAGTGCCCGACAGGGCGACGAGCAGTACTTC
. TRBJ1-2 TRBV11-2 TRBD1 CASRFPGTGRGGYTF TGTGCCAGCAGGTTTCCCGGGACAGGGCGGGGTGGCTACACCTTC
. TRBJ1-4 TRBV10-1 . CASSDRGGGKEKLFF TGCGCCAGCAGCGATAGGGGAGGGGGAAAGGAAAAACTGTTTTTT
once TRBJ1-1 TRBV7-2 . CASSLSASWGGNTEAFF TGTGCCAGCAGCTTATCGGCGAGCTGGGGGGGGAACACTGAAGCTTTCTTT
. TRBJ1-5 TRBV7-9 . CASSLATAGQPQHF TGTGCCAGCAGCTTAGCGACAGCGGGCCAGCCCCAGCATTTT
. TRBJ2-5 TRBV2 TRBD2 CASTRLAGGQETQYF TGTGCCAGCACGCGACTAGCGGGGGGCCAAGAGACCCAGTACTTC
. TRBJ2-3 TRBV11-2 TRBD2 CASRTRGDVSTDTQYF TGTGCCAGCAGGACCCGGGGGGACGTCAGCACAGATACGCAGTATTTT
. TRBJ2-5 TRBV9 TRBD2 CASSASGEALGTQYF TGTGCCAGCAGCGCGAGCGGGGAAGCGTTGGGGACCCAGTACTTC
. TRBJ1-1 TRBV11-2 TRBD1 CASSTGVNTEAFF TGTGCCAGCAGTACAGGGGTGAACACTGAAGCTTTCTTT
. TRBJ2-2 TRBV19 . CASSKPGESGELFF TGTGCCAGTAGTAAGCCGGGGGAATCCGGGGAGCTGTTTTTT
. TRBJ1-5 TRBV7-2 TRBD1 CASSHRQGADQPQHF TGTGCCAGCAGCCATCGACAGGGGGCGGATCAGCCCCAGCATTTT
. TRBJ1-5 TRBV25-1 TRBD1 CASSETGGNQPQHF TGTGCCAGCAGTGAAACAGGGGGCAATCAGCCCCAGCATTTT
. TRBJ2-3 TRBV5-6 TRBD1 CASSSPGDRGTDTQYF TGTGCCAGCAGCTCCCCAGGGGACAGGGGCACAGATACGCAGTATTTT
once TRBJ1-1 TRBV5-4 . CASSLLLGARDTEAFF TGTGCCAGCAGCTTGTTACTGGGGGCTAGGGACACTGAAGCTTTCTTT
. TRBJ2-7 TRBV7-2 . CASSLRIQSLLVPYEQYF TGTGCCAGCAGCTTACGAATACAATCCCTCCTCGTCCCCTACGAGCAGTACTTC
once TRBJ2-1 TRBV7-9 . CASSLGTGRDEQFF TGTGCCAGCAGCTTAGGGACAGGGAGGGATGAGCAGTTCTTC
. TRBJ2-5 TRBV5-1 TRBD2 CASSLVGSGVGETQYF TGCGCCAGCAGCTTGGTTGGTAGCGGGGTTGGGGAGACCCAGTACTTC
. TRBJ2-7 TRBV28 . CASSPVKATKFTYEQYF TGTGCCAGCAGTCCGGTAAAGGCTACTAAGTTCACCTACGAGCAGTACTTC
. TRBJ1-2 TRBV4-1 . CASSQEPEANYGYTF TGCGCCAGCAGCCAAGAACCAGAAGCTAACTATGGCTACACCTTC
once TRBJ1-2 TRBV7-6 TRBD1 CASSLEQGDYGYTF TGTGCCAGCAGCCTAGAACAGGGGGACTATGGCTACACCTTC
. TRBJ2-7 TRBV15 . CATSRVPQASYEQYF TGTGCCACCAGCAGAGTTCCGCAGGCCTCCTACGAGCAGTACTTC
few TRBJ2-7 TRBV27 TRBD1 CAISQGIGYEQYF TGTGCCATCTCACAGGGGATCGGCTACGAGCAGTACTTC
. TRBJ2-3 TRBV29-1 . CSVYHTRGLDTQYF TGCAGCGTCTACCACACAAGGGGCCTAGATACGCAGTATTTT
. TRBJ1-5 TRBV6-5 TRBD1 CASSYSRTGGGQPQHF TGTGCCAGCAGTTACTCTCGGACAGGGGGAGGTCAGCCCCAGCATTTT
. TRBJ1-2 TRBV7-9 . CASSSRTSTGGAGYTF TGTGCCAGCAGCTCAAGGACCTCCACGGGGGGTGCTGGCTACACCTTC
. TRBJ2-1 TRBV7-7 TRBD1 CASSSHRPGQDNEQFF TGTGCCAGCAGCTCGCACAGACCGGGACAGGACAATGAGCAGTTCTTC
. TRBJ1-2 TRBV11-2 . CASDWSGGTYGYTF TGTGCCAGCGACTGGTCGGGAGGGACTTATGGCTACACCTTC
. TRBJ1-4 TRBV7-9 . CASSFTTAEKLFF TGTGCCAGCAGCTTTACGACTGCTGAAAAACTGTTTTTT
. TRBJ1-2 TRBV19 TRBD1 CASSILTNRGNYGYTF TGTGCCAGTAGTATACTGACTAACAGGGGTAACTATGGCTACACCTTC
. TRBJ2-7 TRBV11-2 TRBD1 CASSSRGGWYEQYF TGTGCCAGCAGCTCGAGAGGGGGCTGGTACGAGCAGTACTTC
. TRBJ1-5 TRBV5-8 . CASSLFLTNSNQPQHF TGTGCCAGCAGCTTGTTTCTCACAAATAGCAATCAGCCCCAGCATTTT
. TRBJ2-7 TRBV21-1 . CASSKFVGGASEQYF TGTGCCAGCAGCAAATTTGTCGGGGGGGCTTCCGAGCAGTACTTC
. TRBJ1-4 TRBV19 . CASSIGQSVGKLFF TGTGCCAGTAGTATAGGACAGTCGGTCGGAAAACTGTTTTTT
. TRBJ1-3 TRBV7-3 . CASSRTGTGNTIYF TGTGCCAGCAGCCGAACAGGGACCGGAAACACCATATATTTT
. TRBJ1-2 TRBV29-1 . CSVEDLEGDGYTF TGCAGCGTTGAAGATTTGGAAGGGGATGGCTACACCTTC
. TRBJ2-7 TRBV7-9 . CASSLSDTGQYF TGTGCCAGCAGCTTAAGTGACACCGGGCAGTACTTC